This note documents a single T cell receptor beta chain sequence. These data belong to a study of monozygotic twins with inflammatory bowel disease. CDR3 length equals 15 residues. Germline V lookup: CDR1 DFQATT, CDR2 SNEGSKA (reference sequence). TCRdb re-called the 5' RACE reads, yielding one record per CDR3 amino acid sequence without DNA. The table for this sample gives 190,000 or so distinct CDR3 sequences. This TCR was recovered from a human donor with ulcerative colitis or Crohn's disease, or a healthy co-twin of an affected twin (not recorded which). V usage is TRBV20-1 and J usage is TRBJ1-6; absent DNA, TCRdb's TRBD1 call cannot be checked. Sequences were obtained from blood. The CDR3 sequence is CSARDPAGVRSPLHF.